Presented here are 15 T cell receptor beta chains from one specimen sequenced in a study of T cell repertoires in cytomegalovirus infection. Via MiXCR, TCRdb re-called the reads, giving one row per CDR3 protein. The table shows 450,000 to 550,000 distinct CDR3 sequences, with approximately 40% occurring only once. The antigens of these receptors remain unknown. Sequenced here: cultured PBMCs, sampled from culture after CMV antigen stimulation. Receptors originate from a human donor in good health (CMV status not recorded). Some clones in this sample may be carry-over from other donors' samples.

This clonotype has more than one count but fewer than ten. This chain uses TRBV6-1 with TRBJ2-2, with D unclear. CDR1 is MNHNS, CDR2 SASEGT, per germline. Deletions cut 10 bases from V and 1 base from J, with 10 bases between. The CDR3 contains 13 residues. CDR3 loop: CATFVQNTGELFF. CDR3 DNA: TGTGCCACCTTTGTCCAGAACACCGGGGAGCTGTTTTTT.

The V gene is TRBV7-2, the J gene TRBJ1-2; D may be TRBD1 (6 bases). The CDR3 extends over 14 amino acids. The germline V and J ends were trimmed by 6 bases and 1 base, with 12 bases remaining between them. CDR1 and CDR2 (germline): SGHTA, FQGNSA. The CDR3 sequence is CASRLGGVNYGYTF. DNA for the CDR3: TGTGCCAGCAGACTAGGGGGGGTTAACTATGGCTACACCTTC.

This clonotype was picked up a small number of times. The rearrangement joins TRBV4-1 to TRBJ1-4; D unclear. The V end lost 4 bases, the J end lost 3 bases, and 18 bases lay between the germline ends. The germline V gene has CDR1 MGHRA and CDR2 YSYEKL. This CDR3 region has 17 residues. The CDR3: CASSPTPPVTANEKLFF. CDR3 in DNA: TGCGCCAGCAGCCCTACACCCCCCGTCACAGCTAATGAAAAACTGTTTTTT.

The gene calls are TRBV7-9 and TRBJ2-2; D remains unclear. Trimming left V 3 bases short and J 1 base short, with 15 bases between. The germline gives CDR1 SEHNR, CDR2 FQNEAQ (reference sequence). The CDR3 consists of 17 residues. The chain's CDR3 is CASSLSFSWMNTGELFF. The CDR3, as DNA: TGTGCCAGCAGCTTGTCCTTCTCGTGGATGAACACCGGGGAGCTGTTTTTT.

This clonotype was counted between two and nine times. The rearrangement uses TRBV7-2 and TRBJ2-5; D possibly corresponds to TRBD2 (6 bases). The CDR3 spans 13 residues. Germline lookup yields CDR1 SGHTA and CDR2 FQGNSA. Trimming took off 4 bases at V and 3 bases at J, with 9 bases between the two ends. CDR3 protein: CASSSGLKETQYF. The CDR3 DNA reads TGTGCCAGCAGCTCGGGACTGAAAGAGACCCAGTACTTC.

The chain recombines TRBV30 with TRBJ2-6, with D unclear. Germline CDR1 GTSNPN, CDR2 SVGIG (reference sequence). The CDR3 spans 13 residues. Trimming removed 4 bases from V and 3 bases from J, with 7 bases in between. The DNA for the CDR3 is TGTGCCTGGACCCCGGGTGGGGCCAACGTCCTGACTTTC. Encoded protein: CAWTPGGANVLTF.

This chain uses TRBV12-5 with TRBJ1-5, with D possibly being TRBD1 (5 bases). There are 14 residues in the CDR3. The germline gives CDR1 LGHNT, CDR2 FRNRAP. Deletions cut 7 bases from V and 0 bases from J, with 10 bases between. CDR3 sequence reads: CASADRGSNQPQHF. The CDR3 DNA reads TGTGCTAGTGCCGACAGAGGTAGCAATCAGCCCCAGCATTTT.

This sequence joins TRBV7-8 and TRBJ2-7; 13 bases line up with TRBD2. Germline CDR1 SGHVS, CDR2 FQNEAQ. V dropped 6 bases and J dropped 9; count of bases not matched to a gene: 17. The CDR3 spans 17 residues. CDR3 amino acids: CASRFGLAGDSPTVQYF. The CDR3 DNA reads TGTGCCAGCAGATTCGGACTAGCGGGGGATTCGCCTACGGTGCAGTACTTC.

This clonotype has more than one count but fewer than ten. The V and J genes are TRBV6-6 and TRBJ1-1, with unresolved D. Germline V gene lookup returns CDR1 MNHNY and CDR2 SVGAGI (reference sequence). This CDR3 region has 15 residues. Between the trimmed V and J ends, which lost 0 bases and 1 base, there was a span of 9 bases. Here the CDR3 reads CASSYSLGGNTEAFF. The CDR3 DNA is TGTGCCAGCAGTTACTCCCTTGGTGGGAACACTGAAGCTTTCTTT.

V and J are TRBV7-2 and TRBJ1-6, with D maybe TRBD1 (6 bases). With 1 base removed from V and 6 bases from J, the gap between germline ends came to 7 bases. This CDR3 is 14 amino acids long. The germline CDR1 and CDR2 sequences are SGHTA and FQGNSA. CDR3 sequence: CASSLVGGNSPLHF. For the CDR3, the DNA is TGTGCCAGCAGCTTAGTAGGGGGTAATTCACCCCTCCACTTT.

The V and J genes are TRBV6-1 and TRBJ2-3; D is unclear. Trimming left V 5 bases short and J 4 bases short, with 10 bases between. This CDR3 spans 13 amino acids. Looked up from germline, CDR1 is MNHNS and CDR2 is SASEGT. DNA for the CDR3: TGTGCCAGCAGTTCCTTGATGCCAGATACGCAGTATTTT. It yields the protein CASSSLMPDTQYF.

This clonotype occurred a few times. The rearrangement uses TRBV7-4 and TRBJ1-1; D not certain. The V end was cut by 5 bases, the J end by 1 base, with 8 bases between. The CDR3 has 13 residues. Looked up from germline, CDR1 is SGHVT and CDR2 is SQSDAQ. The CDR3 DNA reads TGTGCCAGCAGCGGACGGAGGAACACTGAAGCTTTCTTT. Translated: CASSGRRNTEAFF.

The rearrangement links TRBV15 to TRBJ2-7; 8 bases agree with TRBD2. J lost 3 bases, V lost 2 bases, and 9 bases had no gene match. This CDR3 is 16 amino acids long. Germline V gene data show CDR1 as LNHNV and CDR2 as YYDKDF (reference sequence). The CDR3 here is CATSRNVGGGRYEQYF. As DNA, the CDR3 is TGTGCCACCAGCAGAAATGTCGGGGGGGGCCGCTACGAGCAGTACTTC.

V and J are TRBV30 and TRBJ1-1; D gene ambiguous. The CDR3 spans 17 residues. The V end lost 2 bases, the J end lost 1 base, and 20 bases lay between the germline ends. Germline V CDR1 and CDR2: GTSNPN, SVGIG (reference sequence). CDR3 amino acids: CAWSPGLGPSTNTEAFF. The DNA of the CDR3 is TGTGCCTGGAGTCCAGGCCTTGGACCCTCAACGAACACTGAAGCTTTCTTT.

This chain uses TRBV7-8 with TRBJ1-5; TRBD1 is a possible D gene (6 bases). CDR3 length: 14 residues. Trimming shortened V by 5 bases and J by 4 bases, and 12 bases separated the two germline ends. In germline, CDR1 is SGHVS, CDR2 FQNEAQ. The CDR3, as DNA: TGTGCCAGCAGCCAGGACAGATTTAATCAGCCCCAGCATTTT. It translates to CASSQDRFNQPQHF.